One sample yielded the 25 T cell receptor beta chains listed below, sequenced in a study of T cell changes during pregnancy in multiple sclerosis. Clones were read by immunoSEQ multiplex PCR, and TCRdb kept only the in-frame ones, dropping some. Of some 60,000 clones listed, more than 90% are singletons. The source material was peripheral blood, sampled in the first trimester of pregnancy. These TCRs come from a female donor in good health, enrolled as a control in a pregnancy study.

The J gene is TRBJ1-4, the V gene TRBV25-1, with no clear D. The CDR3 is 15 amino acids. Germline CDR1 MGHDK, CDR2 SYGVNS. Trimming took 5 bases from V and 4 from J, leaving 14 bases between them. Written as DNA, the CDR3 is TGTGCCAGCAGTAAAAACAGTCCCTTTAATGAAAAACTGTTTTTT. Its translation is CASSKNSPFNEKLFF.

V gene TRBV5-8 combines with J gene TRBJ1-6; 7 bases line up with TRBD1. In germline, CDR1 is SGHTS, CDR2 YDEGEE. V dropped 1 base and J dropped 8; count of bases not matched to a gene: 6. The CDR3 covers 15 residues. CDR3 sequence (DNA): TGTGCCAGCAGCTTGTTTAACAGGGGATATTCACCCCTCCACTTT. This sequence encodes CASSLFNRGYSPLHF.

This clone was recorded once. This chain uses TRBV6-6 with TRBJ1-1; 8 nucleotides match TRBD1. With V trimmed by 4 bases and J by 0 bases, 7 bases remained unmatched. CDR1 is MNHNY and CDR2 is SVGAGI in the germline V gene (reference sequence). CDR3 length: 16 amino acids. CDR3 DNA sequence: TGTGCCAGCAGTTCCCCTAAGGGACAGGTGAACACTGAAGCTTTCTTT. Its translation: CASSSPKGQVNTEAFF.

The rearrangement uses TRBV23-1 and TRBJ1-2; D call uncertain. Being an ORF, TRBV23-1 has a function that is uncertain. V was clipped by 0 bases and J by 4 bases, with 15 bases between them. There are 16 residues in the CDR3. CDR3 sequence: CASSQSLGQEGYGYTF. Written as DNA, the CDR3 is TGCGCCAGCAGTCAATCCCTGGGCCAGGAGGGCTATGGCTACACCTTC.

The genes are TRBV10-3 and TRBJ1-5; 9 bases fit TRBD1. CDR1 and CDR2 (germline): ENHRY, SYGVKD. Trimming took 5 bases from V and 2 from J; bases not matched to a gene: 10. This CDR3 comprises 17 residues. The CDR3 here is CAISPGQGSQGNQPQHF. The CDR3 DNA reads TGTGCCATCAGTCCGGGACAGGGATCTCAGGGCAATCAGCCCCAGCATTTT.

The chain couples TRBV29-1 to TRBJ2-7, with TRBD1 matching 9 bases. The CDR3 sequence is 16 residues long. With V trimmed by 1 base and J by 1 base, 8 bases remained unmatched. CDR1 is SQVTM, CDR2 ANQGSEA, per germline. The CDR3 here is CSVEGIGTGSSYEQYF. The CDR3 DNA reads TGCAGCGTTGAAGGAATAGGGACAGGGAGTTCCTACGAGCAGTACTTC.

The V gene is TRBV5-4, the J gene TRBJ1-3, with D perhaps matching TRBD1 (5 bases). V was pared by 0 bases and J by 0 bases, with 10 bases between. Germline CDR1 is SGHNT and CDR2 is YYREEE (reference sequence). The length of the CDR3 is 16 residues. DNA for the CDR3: TGTGCCAGCAGCTTGGGGCAGGGAAGCTCTGGAAACACCATATATTTT. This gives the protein CASSLGQGSSGNTIYF.

The CDR3 nucleotides read TGTGCCAGCAGCTTATTTGAAAGTGGGAGGGCAGGAGAAAAACTGTTTTTT. It is translated as CASSLFESGRAGEKLFF. The rearrangement uses TRBV7-9 and TRBJ1-4; D unresolved. The CDR3 runs 17 residues. Trimming took 2 bases from V and 8 from J, leaving 21 bases between them. Germline lookup yields CDR1 SEHNR and CDR2 FQNEAQ (reference sequence).

The CDR3: CASSHPRDISSYNEQFF. The CDR3 nucleotides are TGCGCCAGCAGCCACCCCCGGGACATTAGCTCCTACAATGAGCAGTTCTTC. The chain couples TRBV4-1 to TRBJ2-1; weak D call: TRBD1 (6 bases). The CDR3 is 17 residues long. The germline gives CDR1 MGHRA, CDR2 YSYEKL. V gave up 3 bases and J gave up 0 bases, with 15 bases separating them.

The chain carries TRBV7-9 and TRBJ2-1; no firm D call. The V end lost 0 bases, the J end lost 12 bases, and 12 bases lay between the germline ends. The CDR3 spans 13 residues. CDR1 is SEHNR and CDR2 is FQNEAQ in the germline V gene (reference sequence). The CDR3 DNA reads TGTGCCAGCAGCTTAGCGCCTGCCAGTGGGCAGTTCTTC. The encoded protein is CASSLAPASGQFF.

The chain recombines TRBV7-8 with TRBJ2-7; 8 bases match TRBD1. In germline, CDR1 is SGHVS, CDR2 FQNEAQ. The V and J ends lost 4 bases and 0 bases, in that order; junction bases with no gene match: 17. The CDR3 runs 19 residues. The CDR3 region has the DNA TGTGCCAGCAGCTATTACCGAATATTAACAGGGGGAACCTCCTACGAGCAGTACTTC. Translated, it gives CASSYYRILTGGTSYEQYF.

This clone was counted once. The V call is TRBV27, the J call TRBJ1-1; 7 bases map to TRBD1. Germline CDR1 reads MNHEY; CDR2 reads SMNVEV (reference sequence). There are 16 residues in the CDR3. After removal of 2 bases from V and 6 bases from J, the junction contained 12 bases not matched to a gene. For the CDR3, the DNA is TGTGCCAGCAGTTTAGGACCGACAGGGATCAGGCCTGAAGCTTTCTTT. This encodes CASSLGPTGIRPEAFF.

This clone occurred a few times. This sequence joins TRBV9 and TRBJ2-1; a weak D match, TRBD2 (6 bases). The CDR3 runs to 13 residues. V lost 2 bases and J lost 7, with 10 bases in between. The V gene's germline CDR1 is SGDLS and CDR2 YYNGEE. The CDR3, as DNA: TGTGCCAGCAGCGTCGAGACTAGTAATGAGCAGTTCTTC. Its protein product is CASSVETSNEQFF.

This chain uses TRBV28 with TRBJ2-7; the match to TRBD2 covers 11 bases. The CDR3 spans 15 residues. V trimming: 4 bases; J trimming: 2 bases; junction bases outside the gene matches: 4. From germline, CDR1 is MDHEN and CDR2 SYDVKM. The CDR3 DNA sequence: TGTGCCAGCAGTTATCCTAGCGGGGGGACCTACGAGCAGTACTTC. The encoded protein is CASSYPSGGTYEQYF.

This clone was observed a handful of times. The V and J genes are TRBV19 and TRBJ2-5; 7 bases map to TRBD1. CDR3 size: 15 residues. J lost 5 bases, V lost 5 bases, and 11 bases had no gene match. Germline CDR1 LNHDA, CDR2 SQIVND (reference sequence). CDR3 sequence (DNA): TGTGCCAGTAGTTTCCGCCAGGGGGTTGAGGAGACCCAGTACTTC. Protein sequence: CASSFRQGVEETQYF.

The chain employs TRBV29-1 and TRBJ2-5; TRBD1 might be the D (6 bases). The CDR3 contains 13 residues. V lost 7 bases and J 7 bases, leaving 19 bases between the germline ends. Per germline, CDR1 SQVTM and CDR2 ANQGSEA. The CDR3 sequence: CSAEQGPPGTQYF. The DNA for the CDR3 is TGCAGCGCCGAACAGGGTCCCCCGGGGACCCAGTACTTC.

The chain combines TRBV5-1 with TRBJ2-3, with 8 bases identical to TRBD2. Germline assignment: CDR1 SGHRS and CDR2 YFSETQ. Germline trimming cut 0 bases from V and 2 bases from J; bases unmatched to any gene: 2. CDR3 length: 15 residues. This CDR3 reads CASSLGRGDTDTQYF. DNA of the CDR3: TGCGCCAGCAGCTTGGGGCGGGGGGACACAGATACGCAGTATTTT.

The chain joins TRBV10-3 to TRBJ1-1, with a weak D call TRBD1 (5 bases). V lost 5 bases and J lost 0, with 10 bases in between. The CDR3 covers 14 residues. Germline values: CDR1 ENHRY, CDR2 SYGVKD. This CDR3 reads CAISSQGLNTEAFF. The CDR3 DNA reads TGTGCCATCAGTTCCCAGGGTTTGAACACTGAAGCTTTCTTT.

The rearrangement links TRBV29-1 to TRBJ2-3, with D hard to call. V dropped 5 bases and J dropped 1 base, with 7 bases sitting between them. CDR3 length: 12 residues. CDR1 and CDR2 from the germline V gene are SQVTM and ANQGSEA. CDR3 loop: CSVNEGTDTQYF. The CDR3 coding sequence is TGCAGCGTTAACGAGGGCACAGATACGCAGTATTTT.

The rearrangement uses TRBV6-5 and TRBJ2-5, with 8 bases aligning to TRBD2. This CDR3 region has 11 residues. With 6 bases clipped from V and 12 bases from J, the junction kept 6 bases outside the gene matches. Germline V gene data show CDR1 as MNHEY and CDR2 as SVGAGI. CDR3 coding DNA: TGTGCCAGCAGCTCACCGGGACTAGAGTACTTC. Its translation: CASSSPGLEYF.

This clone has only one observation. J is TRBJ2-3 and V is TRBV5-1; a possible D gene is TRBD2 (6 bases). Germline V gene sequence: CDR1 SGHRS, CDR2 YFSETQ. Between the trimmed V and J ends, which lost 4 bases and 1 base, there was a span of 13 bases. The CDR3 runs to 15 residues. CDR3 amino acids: CASSLLTRRTDTQYF. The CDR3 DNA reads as TGCGCCAGCAGCCTCCTGACTAGGCGCACAGATACGCAGTATTTT.

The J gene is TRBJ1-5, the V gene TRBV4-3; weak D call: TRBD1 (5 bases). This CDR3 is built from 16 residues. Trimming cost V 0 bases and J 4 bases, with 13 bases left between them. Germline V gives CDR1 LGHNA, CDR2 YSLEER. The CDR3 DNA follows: TGCGCCAGCAGCCAAGATTACGACAGAATTAATCAGCCCCAGCATTTT. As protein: CASSQDYDRINQPQHF.

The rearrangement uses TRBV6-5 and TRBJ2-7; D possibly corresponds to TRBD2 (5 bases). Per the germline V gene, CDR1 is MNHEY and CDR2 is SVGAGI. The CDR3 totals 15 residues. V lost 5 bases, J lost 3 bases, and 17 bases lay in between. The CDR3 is CASSAGRPDHYEQYF. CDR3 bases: TGTGCCAGCAGTGCGGGTCGCCCGGATCACTACGAGCAGTACTTC.

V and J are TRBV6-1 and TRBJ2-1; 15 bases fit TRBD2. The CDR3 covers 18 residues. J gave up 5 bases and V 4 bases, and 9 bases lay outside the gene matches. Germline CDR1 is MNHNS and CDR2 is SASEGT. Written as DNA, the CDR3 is TGTGCCAGCAGTGTGGGACTAGCGGGGGGCCTCCTTAACAATGAGCAGTTCTTC. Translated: CASSVGLAGGLLNNEQFF.

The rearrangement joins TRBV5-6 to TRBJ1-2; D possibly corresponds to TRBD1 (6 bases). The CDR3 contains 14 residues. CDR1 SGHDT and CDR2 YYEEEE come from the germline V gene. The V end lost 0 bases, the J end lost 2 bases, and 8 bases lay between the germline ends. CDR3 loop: CASSLGGLNYGYTF. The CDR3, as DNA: TGTGCCAGCAGCTTGGGGGGGCTCAACTATGGCTACACCTTC.